This TCR beta chain derives from a study of cytomegalovirus exposure and HLA in healthy donors. Findings and limits, study-wide: Accurate HLA-A and HLA-B prediction from TCR beta sequences was reported for most subjects.

With regard to this clone: Its antigen is unidentified.

Primers included in the PCR were 60 Vbeta and 13 Jbeta primers. Assay: immunoSEQ multiplex PCR; the TCRdb copy retains only in-frame clones and omits some. The sample carries roughly 100,000 clones, around 72% recorded once. V was shortened by 3 bases and J by 1 base, with 10 bases between the two germline ends. CDR3 length: 15 residues. The V gene's germline CDR1 is MGHRA and CDR2 YSYEKL. Sequencing was done on a sample of PBMCs. V is TRBV4-1 and J is TRBJ1-5, with D possibly being TRBD1 (5 bases). The receptor's source is a male donor in good health and CMV-seronegative. The CDR3 bases are TGCGCCAGCAGCCAGCGAAGGGGAAGCAATCAGCCCCAGCATTTT. It yields the protein CASSQRRGSNQPQHF.